This entry lists 3 T cell receptor beta chains sequenced from one sample in a study of PD-L1 blockade in urothelial cancer. The repertoire was sequenced with immunoSEQ multiplex PCR; TCRdb's copy has only in-frame clones and lacks some. Of some 40,000 clones listed, 90% are singletons. The starting material was PBMCs, obtained around atezolizumab (anti-PD-L1) treatment. These receptors came from a man between 65 and 85 years old with urothelial cancer.

A single count supports this clone. This rearrangement joins TRBV11-2 to TRBJ2-1; D perhaps matches TRBD2 (7 bases). V lost 4 bases and J 7 bases, leaving 17 bases between the germline ends. CDR1 is SGHAT, CDR2 FQNNGV, per germline. The CDR3 sequence is 15 residues long. The CDR3 region is CASSWGGASFNEQFF. The CDR3 nucleotides read TGTGCCAGCAGCTGGGGGGGGGCCAGTTTTAATGAGCAGTTCTTC.

The chain combines TRBV19 with TRBJ2-7; 8 bases agree with TRBD1. Trimming cost V 9 bases and J 0 bases; bases outside gene matches: 4. The germline V gene encodes CDR1 LNHDA and CDR2 SQIVND (reference sequence). The CDR3 contains 13 residues. CDR3: CASGDRLSYEQYF. The CDR3 region has the DNA TGTGCCAGCGGGGACAGGCTCTCCTACGAGCAGTACTTC.

V is TRBV2 and J is TRBJ1-3; no reliable D call. The V gene's germline CDR1 is SNHLY and CDR2 FYNNEI. The CDR3 contains 14 residues. V lost 6 bases, J lost 0 bases, and 9 bases lay in between. CDR3 sequence (DNA): TGTGCCAGCAGCCGACTGTCCTCTGGAAACACCATATATTTT. It yields the protein CASSRLSSGNTIYF.